These 20 T cell receptor beta chains were sequenced from one sample in a study of breast tumors, draining lymph nodes, adjacent tissues. Samples came from axillary lymph nodes draining the breast cancer. TCRdb used MiXCR to reprocess the multiplex PCR reads, holding one entry per CDR3 protein. The sample yields hundreds of thousands of distinct CDR3 sequences, around 32% seen once. The sample taken for sequencing was axillary lymph node tissue. These receptors originate from a female donor with breast cancer. Some clones in this sample may be carry-over from other donors' samples.

The chain recombines TRBV20-1 with TRBJ2-3, with 9 bases that match TRBD2. The length of the CDR3 is 15 residues. Germline-derived CDR1 and CDR2 are DFQATT and SNEGSKA (reference sequence). Trimming at V came to 3 bases and at J to 10 bases, leaving 14 bases not matched to a gene. Written as DNA, the CDR3 is TGCAGTGCTAGTTGGGCGGGAGGGCGAGCTGGGGCGCAGTATTTT. Its translation: CSASWAGGRAGAQYF.

The rearrangement links TRBV20-1 to TRBJ2-5, with 7 bases matching TRBD2. This CDR3 has 16 residues. Germline V lookup: CDR1 DFQATT, CDR2 SNEGSKA (reference sequence). V shed 5 bases and J 2 bases; nucleotides not matched to a gene: 14. Here the CDR3 reads CSAPSRRAGRQETQYF. As DNA, the CDR3 is TGCAGTGCTCCGTCTAGACGAGCGGGGAGGCAAGAGACCCAGTACTTC.

This clonotype came up many times. This rearrangement joins TRBV5-1 to TRBJ2-7; TRBD2 matches 12 bases. This CDR3 has 15 residues. V gave up 0 bases and J gave up 5 bases; unmatched junction bases: 3. CDR1 and CDR2 (germline): SGHRS, YFSETQ. CDR3 residues: CASSLASGRGNEQYF. The DNA of the CDR3 is TGCGCCAGCAGCTTGGCTAGCGGGAGGGGAAACGAGCAGTACTTC.

In its sample, this clonotype was seen many times. V gene TRBV20-1 combines with J gene TRBJ1-5; D is ambiguous. The CDR3 totals 13 residues. V was trimmed by 3 bases and J by 8 bases, leaving 14 bases between them. Germline CDR1 and CDR2: DFQATT and SNEGSKA (reference sequence). The chain's CDR3 is CSARRAGQEPQHF. Written as DNA, the CDR3 is TGCAGTGCTAGGAGGGCAGGCCAGGAGCCCCAGCATTTT.

This clonotype was recorded at least ten times. The chain employs TRBV18 and TRBJ1-4; TRBD1 is a possible D gene (5 bases). V lost 1 base, J lost 7 bases, and 13 bases lay in between. Germline lookup yields CDR1 KGHSH and CDR2 LQKENI. This CDR3 spans 15 amino acids. The CDR3 sequence is CASSPLGGLSEKLFF. DNA for the CDR3: TGTGCCAGCTCACCACTTGGGGGATTGTCTGAAAAACTGTTTTTT.

Remarks on this clonotype: With a much larger clone just one base away, this may be a read error. The rearrangement uses TRBV3-1 and TRBJ2-3; 12 bases align to TRBD2. V was pared by 2 bases and J by 5 bases, with 5 bases of the junction left unmatched. Per the germline V gene, CDR1 is LGHDT and CDR2 is YNNKEL (reference sequence). The CDR3 sequence is 16 residues long. The CDR3 reads CASSQSVTSGRDTQYF. The CDR3 DNA follows: TGTGCCAGCAGCCAATCCGTGACTAGCGGGAGAGATACGCAGTATTTT.

This clonotype was seen at least ten times. Just one base apart from a much larger clone, this may be a read error. As the CDR3 is not closed by the conserved phenylalanine or tryptophan, this likely results from a read error. The chain links TRBV7-9 to TRBJ1-2; D gene unclear. The V gene lost 4 bases and the J gene lost 8 bases, with 17 bases spanning the gap. The length of the CDR3 is 14 residues. Germline values: CDR1 SEHNR, CDR2 FQNEAQ (reference sequence). CDR3 DNA sequence: TGTGCCAGCAGCTCCCCTGGTTTAAAGAAGGGCTACACCCTC. This encodes CASSSPGLKKGYTL.

This clonotype was recorded only once. The rearrangement uses TRBV2 and TRBJ2-2; 10 nucleotides match TRBD2. The V segment lost 2 bases and the J segment 0 bases; nucleotides outside the gene matches: 6. Germline CDR1 and CDR2: SNHLY and FYNNEI. This CDR3 spans 18 amino acids. The CDR3: CASSERAGGGTNTGELFF. The CDR3 DNA reads as TGTGCCAGCAGTGAAAGAGCGGGGGGGGGCACGAACACCGGGGAGCTGTTTTTT.

The chain recombines TRBV20-1 with TRBJ2-3; perhaps TRBD2 as D (5 bases). The V end was cut by 5 bases, the J end by 4 bases, with 16 bases between. CDR1 is DFQATT and CDR2 is SNEGSKA in the germline V gene (reference sequence). The CDR3 has 14 amino acids. The CDR3 spells CSAPVGVDADTQYF. The CDR3 bases are TGCAGTGCTCCGGTGGGAGTGGACGCAGATACGCAGTATTTT.

There are many counts of this clonotype. V and J are TRBV20-1 and TRBJ2-3; 9 bases map to TRBD2. The CDR3 is made up of 13 amino acids. Per germline, CDR1 DFQATT and CDR2 SNEGSKA (reference sequence). Losses at the gene ends were 5 bases for V and 7 bases for J; bases not matched to a gene: 7. The CDR3 loop reads CSAPLAGANTQYF. In DNA, the CDR3 is TGCAGTGCTCCCTTAGCGGGAGCAAATACGCAGTATTTT.

Of note for this clonotype: Sequence at one end of the junction differs from germline and may be a read error. V and J are TRBV9 and TRBJ2-2; weak D call: TRBD2 (5 bases). Germline V gene lookup returns CDR1 SGDLS and CDR2 YYNGEE. The CDR3 runs to 13 residues. The CDR3 loop is CANSVAHTGELLF. CDR3 DNA: TGTGCCAACAGCGTAGCACACACCGGGGAGCTGCTTTTT.

This clonotype was seen at least ten times. The chain recombines TRBV28 with TRBJ1-2; no definite D call. Trimming pared 8 bases from V and 4 bases from J, leaving 11 bases between. The CDR3 has 12 amino acids. Per germline, CDR1 MDHEN and CDR2 SYDVKM. The CDR3 loop is CASLEFTYGYTF. CDR3 sequence (DNA): TGTGCCAGCCTGGAATTCACCTATGGCTACACCTTC.

On this clonotype itself: A much larger clone lies one base from this, so it may be a read error. This chain connects TRBV5-5 to TRBJ2-3; a weak D match, TRBD2 (5 bases). The CDR3 loop spans 20 amino acids. Germline CDR1 is SGHKS and CDR2 is YYEKEE (reference sequence). The germline V and J ends were trimmed by 1 base and 0 bases, with 24 bases remaining between them. The CDR3 DNA sequence: TGTGCCAGCAGCTTGCGTTTAGCGACGGGCAGCCCTTCTAGCACAGATACGCAGTATTTT. Amino acids: CASSLRLATGSPSSTDTQYF.

This clonotype was detected only a few times. With a much larger clone just one base away, this may be a read error. This chain connects TRBV6-5 to TRBJ1-2; no clear D gene. Germline V gene sequence: CDR1 MNHEY, CDR2 SVGAGI. CDR3 size: 13 residues. Trimming stripped 6 bases from V and 8 bases from J, with 16 bases between. CDR3 coding DNA: TGTGCCAGCAGAGACATGTTCCTAGAAGGCTACACCTTC. It is translated as CASRDMFLEGYTF.

V usage is TRBV24-1 and J usage is TRBJ2-3; the D gene is possibly TRBD1 (6 bases). The CDR3 is 15 amino acids. The V end lost 6 bases, the J end lost 0 bases, and 12 bases lay between the germline ends. Germline CDR1 and CDR2: KGHDR and SFDVKD. The CDR3 nucleotides are TGTGCCACCAGTTTGCGCGGACAGAGCACAGATACGCAGTATTTT. Its protein product is CATSLRGQSTDTQYF.

This clonotype was counted at least ten times. J is TRBJ2-1 and V is TRBV9; 10 bases agree with TRBD2. Looked up from germline, CDR1 is SGDLS and CDR2 is YYNGEE. CDR3 length: 17 residues. The ends lost 0 bases at V and 8 bases at J; junction bases unmatched: 11. CDR3 sequence (DNA): TGTGCCAGCAGCGTAGGGGTCATAGCGGGAGGCGGGGATGAGCAGTTCTTC. Translating it yields CASSVGVIAGGGDEQFF.

This clonotype came up many times. The CDR3 bases are TGTGCCAGTAGTATCGGGACTAGCCGATATACGCAGTATTTT. Residues: CASSIGTSRYTQYF. This chain links TRBV19 with TRBJ2-3, with 9 nucleotides matching TRBD2. V shed 3 bases, J shed 7 bases, and the junction held 5 bases outside the gene matches. The CDR3 loop spans 14 amino acids. Per germline, CDR1 LNHDA and CDR2 SQIVND (reference sequence).

The chain couples TRBV24-1 to TRBJ1-1; TRBD1 matches 7 bases. This CDR3 is built from 12 residues. After removal of 5 bases from V and 8 bases from J, the junction contained 4 bases not matched to a gene. Germline CDR1 KGHDR, CDR2 SFDVKD. CDR3 bases: TGTGCCACCAGTGCACAGGGGCGCGAAGCTTTCTTT. Amino acids: CATSAQGREAFF.

This clonotype was found a few times. A much larger clone lies one base from this, so it may be a read error. This chain joins TRBV6-6 and TRBJ2-3; D gene ambiguous. The germline V gene has CDR1 MNHNY and CDR2 SVGAGI (reference sequence). The CDR3 is 12 amino acids. The V end was cut by 7 bases, the J end by 3 bases, with 8 bases between. The CDR3: CASTPGTDTQYF. CDR3 coding DNA: TGTGCCAGCACACCAGGTACAGATACGCAGTATTTT.

This clonotype was seen many times. The chain combines TRBV7-3 with TRBJ2-1, with TRBD2 matching over 12 bases. V lost 5 bases, J lost 7 bases, and 6 bases stayed unmatched. Germline assignment: CDR1 SGHTA and CDR2 FQGTGA. The CDR3 is 15 residues long. The CDR3 DNA follows: TGTGCCAGCAGCCCTCGCCTAGCGGGGGGGAATGAGCAGTTCTTC. Translated, it gives CASSPRLAGGNEQFF.